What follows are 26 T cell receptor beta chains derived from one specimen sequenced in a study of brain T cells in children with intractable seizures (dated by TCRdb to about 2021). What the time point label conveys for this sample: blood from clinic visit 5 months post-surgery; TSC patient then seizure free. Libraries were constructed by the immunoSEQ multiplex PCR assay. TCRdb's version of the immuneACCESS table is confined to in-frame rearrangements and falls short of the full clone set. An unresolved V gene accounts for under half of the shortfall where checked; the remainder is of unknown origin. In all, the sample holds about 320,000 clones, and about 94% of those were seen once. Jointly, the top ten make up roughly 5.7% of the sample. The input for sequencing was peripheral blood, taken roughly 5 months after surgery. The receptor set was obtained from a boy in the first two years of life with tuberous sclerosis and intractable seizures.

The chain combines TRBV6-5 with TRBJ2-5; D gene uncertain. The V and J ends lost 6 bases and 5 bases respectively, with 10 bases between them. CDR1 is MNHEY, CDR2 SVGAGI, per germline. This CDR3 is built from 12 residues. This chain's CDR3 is CASRFIKETQYF. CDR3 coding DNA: TGTGCCAGCAGATTCATAAAGGAGACCCAGTACTTC.

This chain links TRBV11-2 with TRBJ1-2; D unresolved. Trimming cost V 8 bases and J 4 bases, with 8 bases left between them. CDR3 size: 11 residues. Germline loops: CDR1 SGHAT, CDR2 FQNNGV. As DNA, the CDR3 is TGTGCCAGCTCCCCGGGCTATGGCTACACCTTC. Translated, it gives CASSPGYGYTF.

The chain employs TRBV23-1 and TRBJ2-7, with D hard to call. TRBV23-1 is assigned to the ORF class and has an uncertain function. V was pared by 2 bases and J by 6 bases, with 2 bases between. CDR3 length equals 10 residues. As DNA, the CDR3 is TGCGCCAGCAGTCAACCCGAGCAGTACTTC. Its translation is CASSQPEQYF.

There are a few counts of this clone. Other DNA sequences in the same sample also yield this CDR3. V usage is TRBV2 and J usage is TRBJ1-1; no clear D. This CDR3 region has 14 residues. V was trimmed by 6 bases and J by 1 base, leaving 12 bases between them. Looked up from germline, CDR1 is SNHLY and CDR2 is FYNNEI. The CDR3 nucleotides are TGTGCCAGCAGAATAAGGGTAGGGAACACTGAAGCTTTCTTT. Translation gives CASRIRVGNTEAFF.

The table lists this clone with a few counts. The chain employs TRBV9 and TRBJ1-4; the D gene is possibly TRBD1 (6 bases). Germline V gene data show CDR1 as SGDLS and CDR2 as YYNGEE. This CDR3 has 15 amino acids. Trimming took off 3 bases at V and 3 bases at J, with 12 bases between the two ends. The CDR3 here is CASSETGRANEKLFF. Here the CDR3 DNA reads TGTGCCAGCAGCGAAACAGGGAGGGCTAATGAAAAACTGTTTTTT.

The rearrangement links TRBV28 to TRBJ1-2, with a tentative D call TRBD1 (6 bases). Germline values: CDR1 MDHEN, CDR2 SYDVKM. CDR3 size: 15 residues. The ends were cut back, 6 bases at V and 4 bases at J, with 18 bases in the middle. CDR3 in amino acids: CASSPRGQTPYGYTF. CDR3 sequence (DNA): TGTGCCAGCAGCCCCCGCGGACAGACACCCTATGGCTACACCTTC.

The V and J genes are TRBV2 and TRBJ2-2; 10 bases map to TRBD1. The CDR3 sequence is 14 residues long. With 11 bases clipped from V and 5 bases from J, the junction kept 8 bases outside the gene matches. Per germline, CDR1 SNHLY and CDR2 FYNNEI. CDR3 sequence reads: CAYGDRGETGELFF. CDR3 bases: TGTGCCTACGGGGACAGGGGTGAAACCGGGGAGCTGTTTTTT.

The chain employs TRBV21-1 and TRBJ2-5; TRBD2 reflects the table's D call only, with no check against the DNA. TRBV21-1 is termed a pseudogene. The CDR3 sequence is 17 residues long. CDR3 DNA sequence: TGTGCCAGCAGCAAAACTAGCGGGGGGGGTCTCCAAGAGACCCAGTACTTC. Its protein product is CASSKTSGGGLQETQYF.

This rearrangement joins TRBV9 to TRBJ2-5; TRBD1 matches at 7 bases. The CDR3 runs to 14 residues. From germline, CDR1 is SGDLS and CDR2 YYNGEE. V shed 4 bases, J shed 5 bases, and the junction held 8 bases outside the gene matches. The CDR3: CASSPRVQGETQYF. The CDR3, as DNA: TGTGCCAGCAGCCCCCGTGTACAGGGGGAGACCCAGTACTTC.

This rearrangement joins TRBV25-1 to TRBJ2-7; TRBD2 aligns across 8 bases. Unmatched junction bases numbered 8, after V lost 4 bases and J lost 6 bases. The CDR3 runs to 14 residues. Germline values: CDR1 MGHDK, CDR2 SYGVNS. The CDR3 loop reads CASSVSGGAGEQYF. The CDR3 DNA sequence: TGTGCCAGCAGTGTCTCCGGGGGGGCTGGCGAGCAGTACTTC.

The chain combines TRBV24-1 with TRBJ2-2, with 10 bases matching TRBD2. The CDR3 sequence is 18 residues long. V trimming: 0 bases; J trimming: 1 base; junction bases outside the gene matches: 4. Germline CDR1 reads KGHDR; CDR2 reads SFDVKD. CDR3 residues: CATSDLSLAGGNTGELFF. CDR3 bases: TGTGCCACCAGTGATTTGTCTTTAGCGGGAGGGAACACCGGGGAGCTGTTTTTT.

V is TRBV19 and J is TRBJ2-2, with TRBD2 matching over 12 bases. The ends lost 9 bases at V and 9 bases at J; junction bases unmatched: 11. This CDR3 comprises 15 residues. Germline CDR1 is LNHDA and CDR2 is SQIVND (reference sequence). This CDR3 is CASRASGGASRELFF. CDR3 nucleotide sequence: TGTGCCAGCCGCGCTAGCGGGGGGGCCTCCCGGGAGCTGTTTTTT.

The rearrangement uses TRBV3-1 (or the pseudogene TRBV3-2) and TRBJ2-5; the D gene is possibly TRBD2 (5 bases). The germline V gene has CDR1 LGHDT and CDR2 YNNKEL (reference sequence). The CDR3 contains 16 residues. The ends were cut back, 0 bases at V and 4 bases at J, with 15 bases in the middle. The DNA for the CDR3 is TGTGCCAGCAGCCAAGATTGGGCCCGGGGAAGAGAGACCCAGTACTTC. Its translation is CASSQDWARGRETQYF.

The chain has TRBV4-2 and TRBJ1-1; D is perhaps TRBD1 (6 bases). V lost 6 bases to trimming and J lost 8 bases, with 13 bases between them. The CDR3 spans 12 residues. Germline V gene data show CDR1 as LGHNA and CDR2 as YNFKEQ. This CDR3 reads CASRITGTEAFF. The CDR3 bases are TGTGCCAGCAGGATCACCGGGACAGAAGCTTTCTTT.

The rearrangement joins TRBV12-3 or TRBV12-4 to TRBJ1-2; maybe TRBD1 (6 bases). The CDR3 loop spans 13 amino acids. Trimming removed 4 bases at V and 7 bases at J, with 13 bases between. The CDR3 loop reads CASSSGAVGGYTF. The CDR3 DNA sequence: TGTGCCAGCAGTTCGGGGGCCGTTGGTGGCTACACCTTC.

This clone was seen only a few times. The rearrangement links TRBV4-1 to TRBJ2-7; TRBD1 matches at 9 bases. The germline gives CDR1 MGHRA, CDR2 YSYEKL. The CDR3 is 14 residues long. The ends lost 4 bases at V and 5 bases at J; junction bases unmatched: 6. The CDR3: CASSRDRVTHEQYF. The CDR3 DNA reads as TGCGCCAGCAGCCGGGACAGGGTTACACACGAGCAGTACTTC.

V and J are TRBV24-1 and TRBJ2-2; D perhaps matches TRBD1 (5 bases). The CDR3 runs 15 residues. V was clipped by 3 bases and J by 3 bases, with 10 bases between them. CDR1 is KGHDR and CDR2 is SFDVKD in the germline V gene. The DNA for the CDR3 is TGTGCCACCAGTGATGGAGACAGAGACACCGGGGAGCTGTTTTTT. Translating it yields CATSDGDRDTGELFF.

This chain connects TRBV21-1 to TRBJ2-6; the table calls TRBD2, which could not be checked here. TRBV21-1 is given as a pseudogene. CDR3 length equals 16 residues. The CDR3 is CASSIPGVSGANVLTF. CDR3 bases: TGTGCCAGCAGCATCCCGGGGGTATCTGGGGCCAACGTCCTGACTTTC.

The CDR3 DNA sequence: TGTGCCAGCAGCCGAGCAGGGGGCAATCAGCCCCAGCATTTT. It yields the protein CASSRAGGNQPQHF. J is TRBJ1-5 and V is TRBV5-8, with D possibly TRBD1 on 6 matching bases. Germline V lookup: CDR1 SGHTS, CDR2 YDEGEE. The V end lost 4 bases, the J end lost 2 bases, and 10 bases lay between the germline ends. This CDR3 region has 14 residues.

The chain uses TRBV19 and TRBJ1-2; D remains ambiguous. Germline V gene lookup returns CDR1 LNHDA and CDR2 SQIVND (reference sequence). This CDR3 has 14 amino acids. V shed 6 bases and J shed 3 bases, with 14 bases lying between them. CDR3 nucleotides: TGTGCCAGTAGCAGCCCCCTGCAGGACTATGGCTACACCTTC. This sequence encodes CASSSPLQDYGYTF.

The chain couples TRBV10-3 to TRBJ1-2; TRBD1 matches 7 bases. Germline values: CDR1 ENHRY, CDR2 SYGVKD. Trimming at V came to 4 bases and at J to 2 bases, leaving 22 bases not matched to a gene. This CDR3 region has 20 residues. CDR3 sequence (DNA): TGTGCCATCAGTGGGGAATACAAAGCGGCAGGGGGGGTAGTAAACTATGGCTACACCTTC. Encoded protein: CAISGEYKAAGGVVNYGYTF.

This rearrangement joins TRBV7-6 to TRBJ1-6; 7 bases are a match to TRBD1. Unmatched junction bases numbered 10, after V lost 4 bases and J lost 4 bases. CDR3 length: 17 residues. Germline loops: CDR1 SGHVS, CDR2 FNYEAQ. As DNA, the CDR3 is TGTGCCAGCAGCTCCATTTGCCGGACAGGTTATAATTCACCCCTCCACTTT. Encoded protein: CASSSICRTGYNSPLHF. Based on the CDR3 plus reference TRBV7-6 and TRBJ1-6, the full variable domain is GAGVSQSPRYKVTKRGQDVALRCDPISGHVSLYWYRQALGQGPEFLTYFNYEAQQDKSGLPNDRFSAERPEGSISTLTIQRTEQRDSAMYRCASSSICRTGYNSPLHFGNGTRLTVT.

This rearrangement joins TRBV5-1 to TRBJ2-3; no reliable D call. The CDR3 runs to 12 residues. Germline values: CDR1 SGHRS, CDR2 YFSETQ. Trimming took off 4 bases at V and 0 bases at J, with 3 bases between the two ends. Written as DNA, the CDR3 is TGCGCCAGCAGCCGAAGCACAGATACGCAGTATTTT. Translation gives CASSRSTDTQYF.

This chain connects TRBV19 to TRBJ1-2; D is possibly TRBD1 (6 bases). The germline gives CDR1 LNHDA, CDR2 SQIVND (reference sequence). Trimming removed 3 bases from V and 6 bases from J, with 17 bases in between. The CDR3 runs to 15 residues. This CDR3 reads CASSIYQGRRDGYTF. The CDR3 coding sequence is TGTGCCAGTAGTATTTACCAGGGGCGCAGGGATGGCTACACCTTC.

The CDR3 sequence: CSVEGDDTYEQYF. Here the CDR3 DNA reads TGCAGCGTTGAGGGAGACGATACCTACGAGCAGTACTTC. V usage is TRBV29-1 and J usage is TRBJ2-7; maybe TRBD2 (5 bases). Germline assignment: CDR1 SQVTM and CDR2 ANQGSEA. This CDR3 is built from 13 residues. The V end was cut by 3 bases, the J end by 2 bases, with 11 bases between.

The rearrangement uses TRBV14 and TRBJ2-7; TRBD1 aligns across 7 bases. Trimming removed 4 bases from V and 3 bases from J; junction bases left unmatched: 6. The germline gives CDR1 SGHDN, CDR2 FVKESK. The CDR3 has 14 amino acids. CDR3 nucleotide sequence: TGTGCCAGCAGCCCGTGGGACAGTCTCTACGAGCAGTACTTC. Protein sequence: CASSPWDSLYEQYF.